These T cell receptor beta chains were read from a single sample in a study of T cell responses to AZD1222 COVID-19 vaccine. Generated by immunoSEQ multiplex PCR, the TCRdb table keeps only in-frame clones and is missing some. The repertoire consists of 150,000 or so clones, with roughly 91% occurring once and the leading ten covering about 5.9%. Sequences were derived from peripheral blood, sampled 28 days after the second AZD1222 dose. Receptors were obtained from an adult who received the AZD1222 COVID-19 vaccine. The CDR3 runs from the conserved cysteine through the conserved F or W. The order of the fields is D gene, clone size, J gene, V gene, CDR3 DNA, CDR3 protein. D genes are given only for firm matches. Not all rows give a size; the values are once, few, many and, for expanded clones, a class.

d_call: .; clone_size: .; j_call: TRBJ1-6; v_call: TRBV2; cdr3_nt: TGTGCCAGCAGTGGCAGGGGCGGTAATTCACCCCTCCACTTT; cdr3_aa: CASSGRGGNSPLHF
d_call: .; clone_size: few; j_call: TRBJ2-7; v_call: TRBV28; cdr3_nt: TGTGCCAGCAGTTTGGGCCGGACAGACTCCTACGAGCAGTACTTC; cdr3_aa: CASSLGRTDSYEQYF
d_call: TRBD1; clone_size: .; j_call: TRBJ1-1; v_call: TRBV5-4; cdr3_nt: TGTGCCAGCAGCCCGGGGACAGGGACGAACACTGAAGCTTTCTTT; cdr3_aa: CASSPGTGTNTEAFF
d_call: .; clone_size: .; j_call: TRBJ1-1; v_call: TRBV6-5; cdr3_nt: TGTGCCAGCAGTCGCTCTTCGAGAGTCACTGAAGCTTTCTTT; cdr3_aa: CASSRSSRVTEAFF
d_call: .; clone_size: few; j_call: TRBJ1-6; v_call: TRBV2; cdr3_nt: TGTGCCAGCAGTGAACGAATGGGAAGCTCACCCCTCCACTTT; cdr3_aa: CASSERMGSSPLHF
d_call: .; clone_size: .; j_call: TRBJ1-2; v_call: TRBV5-5; cdr3_nt: TGTGCCAGCAGCTTTTCAGGGGACTCCTTGAACTATGGCTACACCTTC; cdr3_aa: CASSFSGDSLNYGYTF
d_call: TRBD1; clone_size: .; j_call: TRBJ1-1; v_call: TRBV19; cdr3_nt: TGTGCCAGTAGTACCGGGACAGGGTGGGCTGAAGCTTTCTTT; cdr3_aa: CASSTGTGWAEAFF
d_call: .; clone_size: .; j_call: TRBJ1-5; v_call: TRBV28; cdr3_nt: TGTGCCAGCTCTAGGGTTTATAGCAATCAGCCCCAGCATTTT; cdr3_aa: CASSRVYSNQPQHF
d_call: TRBD1; clone_size: .; j_call: TRBJ2-5; v_call: TRBV19; cdr3_nt: TGTGCCAGTAGGGAAGAGGGACAGGGGGGGATACAAGAGACCCAGTACTTC; cdr3_aa: CASREEGQGGIQETQYF
d_call: .; clone_size: .; j_call: TRBJ2-3; v_call: TRBV7-9; cdr3_nt: TGTGCCAGCACCGATCCTGCAGATACGCAGTATTTT; cdr3_aa: CASTDPADTQYF
d_call: .; clone_size: .; j_call: TRBJ2-1; v_call: TRBV3-1/TRBV3-2; cdr3_nt: TGTGCCAGCAGCCAAGTATGGGGCCGGATCTCCTACAATGAGCAGTTCTTC; cdr3_aa: CASSQVWGRISYNEQFF
d_call: .; clone_size: .; j_call: TRBJ1-5; v_call: TRBV28; cdr3_nt: TGTGCCAGCAGTTCGGGACCCAGTCAGGAGCCCCAGCATTTT; cdr3_aa: CASSSGPSQEPQHF
d_call: TRBD1; clone_size: few; j_call: TRBJ1-5; v_call: TRBV7-2; cdr3_nt: TGTGCCAGTAGGCAGGGGGGCAATCAGCCCCAGCATTTT; cdr3_aa: CASRQGGNQPQHF
d_call: .; clone_size: .; j_call: TRBJ1-2; v_call: TRBV28; cdr3_nt: TGTGCCAGCAGGGACTCTACGGTCCGTGGCTACACCTTC; cdr3_aa: CASRDSTVRGYTF
d_call: .; clone_size: .; j_call: TRBJ2-7; v_call: TRBV11-2; cdr3_nt: TGTGCCAGCAGCGATGGGACGGAATCCTACGAGCAGTACTTC; cdr3_aa: CASSDGTESYEQYF
d_call: .; clone_size: .; j_call: TRBJ1-6; v_call: TRBV10-1; cdr3_nt: TGCGCCAGCAGTGAGTCTATGGTTATGGGGACCGATAATTCACCCCTCCACTTT; cdr3_aa: CASSESMVMGTDNSPLHF
d_call: TRBD1; clone_size: .; j_call: TRBJ1-5; v_call: TRBV19; cdr3_nt: TGTGCCAGTAGTATTGCCAGGGGGCTTGGAAATCAGCCCCAGCATTTT; cdr3_aa: CASSIARGLGNQPQHF
d_call: .; clone_size: .; j_call: TRBJ2-5; v_call: TRBV28; cdr3_nt: TGTGCCAGCCCTACCCCCACAGGGAAGGGCCAAGAGACCCAGTACTTC; cdr3_aa: CASPTPTGKGQETQYF